A single T cell receptor beta chain is shown here with its context. Its antigen is still unknown. The entry originates in a study of Ad26.COV2.S vaccination and SARS-CoV-2 variants. Study overall: Donor was one of the participants in the Ad26.COV2.S arm of the COV1001 trial. Ad26.COV2.S, an intramuscular injection, was given once or twice 56 days apart.

Method: immunoSEQ multiplex PCR; TCRdb's copy keeps in-frame clones and lacks some. The sample includes 440,000 or so clones, about 90% of them seen just once. The treatment here: some 20 received Ad26.COV2.S at low or high dose, single or two shots; about five received placebo; per-sample allocation not given. Sampling was done on day 63 after the first vaccine or placebo injection. Per the germline V gene, CDR1 is SGHNT and CDR2 is YYREEE (reference sequence). The germline V and J ends were trimmed by 4 bases and 0 bases, with 10 bases remaining between them. The CDR3 runs 14 residues. Findings and limits, study-wide: Spike-specific TCR breadth was greater after Ad26.COV2.S than placebo.

Sequenced here: peripheral blood, sampled in a trial of Ad26.COV2.S vaccine versus placebo. The chain employs TRBV5-4 and TRBJ2-5; perhaps TRBD1 as D (6 bases). This clonotype was obtained from a person aged 18 to 65 who received the Ad26.COV2.S COVID-19 vaccine or a placebo. CDR3 sequence (DNA): TGTGCCAGCAGCGCCCAGGGGAACCAAGAGACCCAGTACTTC. Translating it yields CASSAQGNQETQYF. Based on the CDR3 plus reference TRBV5-4 and TRBJ2-5, the full variable domain is ETGVTQSPTHLIKTRGQQVTLRCSSQSGHNTVSWYQQALGQGPQFIFQYYREEENGRGNFPPRFSGLQFPNYSSELNVNALELDDSALYLCASSAQGNQETQYFGPGTRLLVL.